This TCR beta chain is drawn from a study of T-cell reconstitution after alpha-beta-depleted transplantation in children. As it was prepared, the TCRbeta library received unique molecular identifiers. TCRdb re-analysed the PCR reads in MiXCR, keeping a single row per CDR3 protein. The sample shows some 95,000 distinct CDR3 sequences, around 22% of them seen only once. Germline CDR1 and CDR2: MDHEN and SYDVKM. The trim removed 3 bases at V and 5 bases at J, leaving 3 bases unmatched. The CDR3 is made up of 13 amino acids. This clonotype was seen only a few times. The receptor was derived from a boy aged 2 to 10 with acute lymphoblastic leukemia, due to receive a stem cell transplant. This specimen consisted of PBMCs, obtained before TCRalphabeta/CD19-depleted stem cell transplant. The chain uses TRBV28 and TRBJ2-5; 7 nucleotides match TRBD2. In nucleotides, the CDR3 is TGTGCCAGCAGTTTTGCGGGGGAGGAGACCCAGTACTTC. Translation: CASSFAGEETQYF.